This TCR beta chain was captured by sequencing in a study of T cell repertoires in cytomegalovirus infection. Study-wide context: The public TCR beta signatures pointed to both CMV infection and matching HLA type.

TCRdb reprocessed the reads with MiXCR, giving one entry per CDR3 protein. Of about 440,000 distinct CDR3 sequences in the sample, about 33% were seen once. General study findings and limits: Pooled public TCR beta family frequency picked out CMV carriers with the relevant HLA. What dominated the ex vivo response were HLA-C-restricted CMV-specific TCR beta clonotypes.

On this clonotype itself: The antigen is unknown.

The receptor was derived from a human donor in good health (CMV status not recorded). Some clones in this sample may be carry-over from other donors' samples. The sample comprised PBMCs.

CDR3 residues: CASSPGYTF. CDR3 nucleotides: TGTGCCAGCAGCCCAGGCTACACCTTC. J is TRBJ1-2 and V is TRBV27; D remains unclear. Germline V gene sequence: CDR1 MNHEY, CDR2 SMNVEV (reference sequence). The CDR3 is 9 residues long. Trimming shortened V by 6 bases and J by 8 bases, and 4 bases separated the two germline ends.